This T cell receptor beta chain derives from a study of CD8 T cells in ankylosing spondylitis. Study findings and constraints: Both synovial fluid and blood in reactive arthritis had previously been reported to carry some motif variants. There was reportedly significant enrichment of clones that were disease-linked in matched ankylosing spondylitis synovial fluid. CD8+ by phenotype, disease-linked clones were relatively rare in peripheral blood.

About this clonotype itself: Its cognate antigen is unknown.

CDR3 length: 15 residues. Using its own MiXCR run on the 5' RACE reads, TCRdb lists one record per CDR3 protein. The sample holds some 220,000 distinct CDR3 sequences; 8% to 11% are singletons and the top ten take about 3%. Sequencing used blood, either unsorted or a sorted T cell fraction (not recorded which). The V gene is TRBV21-1, the J gene TRBJ2-7; the table's D call TRBD1 went unverified against the DNA. TRBV21-1 constitutes a pseudogene. This TCR was sampled from a male donor with ankylosing spondylitis or in good health (not recorded which). The CDR3: CALAGGRSNYYEQYF. CDR3 nucleotides: TGTGCCCTTGCAGGGGGCAGATCCAACTACTACGAGCAGTACTTC.